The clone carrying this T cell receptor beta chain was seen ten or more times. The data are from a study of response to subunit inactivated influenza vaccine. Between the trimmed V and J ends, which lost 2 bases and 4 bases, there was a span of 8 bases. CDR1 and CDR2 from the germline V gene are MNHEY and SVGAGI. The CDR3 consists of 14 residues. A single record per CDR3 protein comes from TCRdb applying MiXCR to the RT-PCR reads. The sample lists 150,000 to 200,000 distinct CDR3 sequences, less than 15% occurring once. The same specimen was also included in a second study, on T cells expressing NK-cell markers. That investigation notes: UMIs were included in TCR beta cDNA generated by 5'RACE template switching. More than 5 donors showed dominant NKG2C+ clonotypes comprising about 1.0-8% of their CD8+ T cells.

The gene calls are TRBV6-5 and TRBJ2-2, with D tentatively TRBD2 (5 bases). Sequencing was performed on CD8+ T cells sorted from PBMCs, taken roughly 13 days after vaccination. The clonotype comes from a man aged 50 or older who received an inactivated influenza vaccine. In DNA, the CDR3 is TGTGCCAGCAGTTACGGACTGTCCACCGGGGAGCTGTTTTTT. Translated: CASSYGLSTGELFF.